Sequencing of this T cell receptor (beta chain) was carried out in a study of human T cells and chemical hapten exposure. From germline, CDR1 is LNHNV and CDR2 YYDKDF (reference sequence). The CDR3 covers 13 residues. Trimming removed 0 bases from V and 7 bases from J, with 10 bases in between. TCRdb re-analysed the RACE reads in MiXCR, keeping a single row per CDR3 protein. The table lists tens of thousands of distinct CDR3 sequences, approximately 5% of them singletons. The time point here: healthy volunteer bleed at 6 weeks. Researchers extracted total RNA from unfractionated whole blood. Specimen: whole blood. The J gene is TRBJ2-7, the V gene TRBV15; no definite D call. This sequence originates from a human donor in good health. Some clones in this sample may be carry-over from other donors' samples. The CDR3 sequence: CATSRDLVREQYF. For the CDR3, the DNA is TGTGCCACCAGCAGAGATCTCGTTCGGGAGCAGTACTTC.